The 21 T cell receptor beta chains below all came from one sample that was sequenced in a study of beta chain features in type 1 diabetes. The study, taken as a whole, reports: People with Type 1 diabetes carried modestly yet significantly shorter TCRB CDR3s in all four CD4+ subsets.

Their specific antigens are unknown. What was sequenced were expressed TCRB transcripts, since all of the isolated RNA had been reverse transcribed. Data came from immunoSEQ multiplex PCR; TCRdb stores just in-frame clones and leaves some out. The sample has 550,000 to 850,000 clones, around 15% seen once; the top ten hold approximately 0.022%. The sample taken for sequencing was naive CD4+ T cells from blood. The receptors come from a man younger than 30 with type 1 diabetes.

This clone was seen only a few times. The V and J genes are TRBV7-6 and TRBJ2-3; 11 bases fit TRBD2. Germline lookup yields CDR1 SGHVS and CDR2 FNYEAQ. The junction had 2 bases not matched to a gene; V was cut back by 1 base and J by 11 bases. CDR3 length equals 13 residues. The DNA for the CDR3 is TGTGCCAGCAGCTTAGAAACTAGCGGGGGGCAGTATTTT. Protein: CASSLETSGGQYF.

This clone was observed a handful of times. The V and J genes are TRBV9 and TRBJ2-3; D call uncertain. CDR3 length equals 17 residues. V lost 0 bases to trimming and J lost 0 bases, with 14 bases between them. CDR1 SGDLS and CDR2 YYNGEE come from the germline V gene. CDR3 coding DNA: TGTGCCAGCAGCGTAGTGCTTGGCGGAGCTAGCACAGATACGCAGTATTTT. Encoded protein: CASSVVLGGASTDTQYF.

The rearrangement links TRBV29-1 to TRBJ2-2; no clear D gene. V was cut by 7 bases and J by 1 base, with 19 bases left in between. This CDR3 is built from 16 residues. Germline CDR1 SQVTM, CDR2 ANQGSEA. CDR3 amino acids: CSDTDGSDLNTGELFF. CDR3 DNA sequence: TGCAGCGACACGGACGGTTCGGATCTGAACACCGGGGAGCTGTTTTTT.

This clone came up a few times. The chain links TRBV2 to TRBJ1-1; D not resolved. V lost 4 bases, J lost 0 bases, and 9 bases lay in between. The CDR3 runs to 14 residues. The germline V gene has CDR1 SNHLY and CDR2 FYNNEI. The CDR3 region is CASSVAGVNTEAFF. DNA for the CDR3: TGTGCCAGCAGTGTAGCAGGAGTGAACACTGAAGCTTTCTTT. Looking up the rest from reference TRBV2 and TRBJ1-1 gives the full variable domain: EPEVTQTPSHQVTQMGQEVILRCVPISNHLYFYWYRQILGQKVEFLVSFYNNEISEKSEIFDDQFSVERPDGSNFTLKIRSTKLEDSAMYFCASSVAGVNTEAFFGQGTRLTVV.

The genes are TRBV28 and TRBJ1-5; D unresolved. This CDR3 has 12 residues. The V gene lost 7 bases and the J gene lost 0 bases, with 4 bases spanning the gap. Germline V gene sequence: CDR1 MDHEN, CDR2 SYDVKM. The DNA for the CDR3 is TGTGCCAGCAAGAATAGCAATCAGCCCCAGCATTTT. Its translation is CASKNSNQPQHF.

This clone has a single count. The chain has TRBV5-1 and TRBJ1-1; D gene unclear. Germline values: CDR1 SGHRS, CDR2 YFSETQ. This CDR3 is built from 14 residues. V lost 0 bases and J lost 1, with 7 bases in between. The CDR3 spells CASSLGSENTEAFF. The CDR3 DNA reads as TGCGCCAGCAGCTTGGGTAGTGAGAACACTGAAGCTTTCTTT.

The chain employs TRBV4-1 and TRBJ2-7; D unclear. Germline lookup yields CDR1 MGHRA and CDR2 YSYEKL. V was clipped by 4 bases and J by 5 bases, with 18 bases between them. The length of the CDR3 is 15 residues. The CDR3 sequence: CASSPGTRPFHEQYF. In DNA form, the CDR3 reads TGCGCCAGCAGCCCCGGAACAAGGCCTTTTCACGAGCAGTACTTC.

The sample holds a few counts of this clone. The V call is TRBV29-1, the J call TRBJ1-1, with D possibly being TRBD1 (6 bases). The CDR3 extends over 16 amino acids. Looked up from germline, CDR1 is SQVTM and CDR2 is ANQGSEA. Trimming took off 0 bases at V and 0 bases at J, with 14 bases between the two ends. DNA of the CDR3: TGCAGCGTTGAAGATGGCAGGGGTTCCCTGAACACTGAAGCTTTCTTT. Translating it yields CSVEDGRGSLNTEAFF.

The chain carries TRBV18 and TRBJ1-1; D call uncertain. V gave up 3 bases and J gave up 0 bases, with 5 bases separating them. The CDR3 has 13 residues. Germline V lookup: CDR1 KGHSH, CDR2 LQKENI. The CDR3 spells CASSPVVNTEAFF. CDR3 nucleotides: TGTGCCAGCTCACCGGTAGTGAACACTGAAGCTTTCTTT.

The V and J genes are TRBV6-5 and TRBJ1-1, with D possibly TRBD1 on 5 matching bases. There are 13 residues in the CDR3. Trimming removed 6 bases from V and 7 bases from J, with 15 bases in between. Germline V CDR1 and CDR2: MNHEY, SVGAGI. CDR3 DNA sequence: TGTGCCAGCAGCAGACCTGGGGCCGGTGAAGCTTTCTTT. Its protein is CASSRPGAGEAFF.

This clone appeared a few times. The chain carries TRBV30 and TRBJ1-5, with unresolved D. Between the trimmed V and J ends, which lost 0 bases and 7 bases, there was a span of 10 bases. CDR3 length: 13 residues. In germline, CDR1 is GTSNPN, CDR2 SVGIG (reference sequence). Here the CDR3 reads CAWSVSGSQPQHF. The CDR3 DNA reads as TGTGCCTGGAGTGTATCCGGATCGCAGCCCCAGCATTTT.

The genes are TRBV6-6 and TRBJ1-2, with 7 bases fitting TRBD1. This CDR3 region has 16 residues. With 0 bases clipped from V and 2 bases from J, the junction kept 6 bases outside the gene matches. From germline, CDR1 is MNHNY and CDR2 SVGAGI (reference sequence). The CDR3 here is CASSYSSPTGNYGYTF. For the CDR3, the DNA is TGTGCCAGCAGTTACTCGAGTCCGACAGGGAACTATGGCTACACCTTC.

The chain carries TRBV6-5 and TRBJ1-2; 8 bases match TRBD1. Germline values: CDR1 MNHEY, CDR2 SVGAGI. J was trimmed by 2 bases and V by 5 bases; bases with no gene match: 4. The CDR3 covers 14 residues. CDR3 region: CASSRDRMNYGYTF. The CDR3 DNA is TGTGCCAGCAGTCGGGACAGGATGAACTATGGCTACACCTTC.

This clone occurred a few times. The rearrangement joins TRBV9 to TRBJ2-5, with 10 positions matching TRBD1. The CDR3 totals 15 residues. Germline trimming cut 4 bases from V and 1 base from J; bases unmatched to any gene: 4. Germline values: CDR1 SGDLS, CDR2 YYNGEE. The CDR3 region is CASSRTGGFQETQYF. CDR3 sequence (DNA): TGTGCCAGCAGCCGGACAGGGGGTTTCCAAGAGACCCAGTACTTC.

This chain uses TRBV27 with TRBJ2-7; 9 bases fit TRBD2. This CDR3 contains 14 residues. Germline V lookup: CDR1 MNHEY, CDR2 SMNVEV (reference sequence). V lost 6 bases to trimming and J lost 2 bases; unmatched junction nucleotides: 5. CDR3 sequence reads: CASRLAGVAYEQYF. In nucleotides, the CDR3 is TGTGCCAGCAGGTTAGCGGGGGTCGCCTACGAGCAGTACTTC.

This clone was recorded a few times. V is TRBV7-9 and J is TRBJ2-1, with D perhaps TRBD1 or TRBD2 (5 bases each). The CDR3 covers 14 residues. The germline gives CDR1 SEHNR, CDR2 FQNEAQ (reference sequence). The V end was cut by 1 base, the J end by 7 bases, with 11 bases between. The CDR3, as DNA: TGTGCCAGCAGCTTAGACGGGGCCGTAAATGAGCAGTTCTTC. It encodes CASSLDGAVNEQFF.

This clone was seen only a few times. CDR3 DNA: TGTGCCAGCAGCCAAGTGGGACAGGGGCACGGCTACACCTTC. Its translation is CASSQVGQGHGYTF. The chain joins TRBV14 to TRBJ1-2; 10 nucleotides align to TRBD1. There are 14 residues in the CDR3. Looked up from germline, CDR1 is SGHDN and CDR2 is FVKESK. The V segment lost 1 base and the J segment 8 bases; nucleotides outside the gene matches: 4.

V gene TRBV30 combines with J gene TRBJ2-3; D call uncertain. Looked up from germline, CDR1 is GTSNPN and CDR2 is SVGIG (reference sequence). Trimming took off 7 bases at V and 4 bases at J, with 6 bases between the two ends. This CDR3 has 10 amino acids. The CDR3 region has the DNA TGTGCCTCTGGGGCAGATACGCAGTATTTT. Translated: CASGADTQYF.

In its sample, this clone was seen a few times. This chain connects TRBV30 to TRBJ1-1, with D possibly TRBD1 on 5 matching bases. Germline V CDR1 and CDR2: GTSNPN, SVGIG (reference sequence). V was cut by 7 bases and J by 3 bases, with 18 bases left in between. This CDR3 has 14 amino acids. The CDR3 bases are TGTGCCTTCCTCCGGGGCGGGGAGGACACTGAAGCTTTCTTT. Amino acid sequence: CAFLRGGEDTEAFF.

This clone has more than one count but fewer than ten. J is TRBJ2-2 and V is TRBV11-2; D is unclear. Trimming shortened V by 1 base and J by 6 bases, and 9 bases separated the two germline ends. The CDR3 consists of 14 residues. CDR1 is SGHAT and CDR2 is FQNNGV in the germline V gene. In DNA, the CDR3 is TGTGCCAGCAGCTTAGGACAAGTCCCCGGGGAGCTGTTTTTT. Translating it yields CASSLGQVPGELFF.

As to this clone: Germline and junction disagree at one end, which may indicate a read error. The CDR3 nucleotides read TGTGCCTGGGCGACAGGGGGCAACCAGCCCCAGCATTTT. It yields the protein CAWATGGNQPQHF. This chain connects TRBV30 to TRBJ1-5, with TRBD1 matching 10 bases. This CDR3 has 13 residues. From germline, CDR1 is GTSNPN and CDR2 SVGIG (reference sequence).